This T cell receptor (beta chain) was captured by sequencing in a study of cytomegalovirus exposure and HLA in healthy donors. Study results and limitations: Rarity characterized most TCR sequences, yet some public TCRs appeared in many donors.

In the case of this clone: Its antigen is still unknown.

Vbeta (60) and Jbeta (13) primers were used in the PCR. Some clones are missing from TCRdb's copy, which holds only in-frame ones; the method was immunoSEQ multiplex PCR. The table records 140,000 to 150,000 clones, around 59% of them present only once. This clonotype was obtained from a male donor in good health and CMV-seronegative. Sequencing was performed on PBMCs.

In DNA form, the CDR3 reads TGTGCCAGCGGCGGGGGCGTAGGGGAGACCCAGTACTTC. Translating gives CASGGGVGETQYF. The gene calls are TRBV7-2 and TRBJ2-5; weak D call: TRBD2 (7 bases). In germline, CDR1 is SGHTA, CDR2 FQGNSA. Deletions cut 8 bases from V and 5 bases from J, with 15 bases between. The CDR3 contains 13 residues.